In its sample, the clone carrying this T cell receptor beta chain was seen many times. The germline gives CDR1 SGHRS, CDR2 YFSETQ. The junction had 5 bases not matched to a gene; V was cut back by 4 bases and J by 3 bases. This CDR3 is 15 amino acids long. The data were obtained in a study of T cells in Graves' hyperthyroidism and ophthalmopathy. Based on clinical symptoms, serum thyroxine and TRAb, thyroid ultrasound and orbital computed tomography, diagnoses were reached. What was amplified from RNA transcripts were TCR beta CDR3 regions. HTBI primers were the set used in a first-round RT-PCR of the TCR CDR3. TCRdb redid the calling of the multiplex PCR reads with MiXCR, one entry per CDR3 protein. The profile shows 350,000 to 450,000 distinct CDR3 sequences, 11% to 15% of them singletons.

The specimen sequenced was blood. The chain uses TRBV5-1 and TRBJ2-7, with TRBD2 identical over 12 bases. The source of this sequence is a man aged 45-65 years with Graves' ophthalmopathy. CDR3 loop: CASSNGLAGNYEQYF. CDR3 nucleotides: TGCGCCAGCAGCAATGGACTAGCGGGGAACTACGAGCAGTACTTC.